This record concerns one T cell receptor beta chain sequence. Its specificity is unknown. The data stem from a study of T cells expressing NK-cell markers. Study findings and constraints: Once again these clonotypes came out on top in the CD3+CD56-NKG2C+ fraction of a handful of donors. In a group of roughly 6 donors, dominant NKG2C+ clonotypes represented about 1.0-7.0% of CD8+ T cells.

5'RACE template switching with UMIs produced the TCR beta cDNA. No DNA is given; TCRdb re-called the 5' RACE reads and lists each CDR3 protein once. This table lists 400,000 to 550,000 distinct CDR3 sequences. The CDR3 spans 14 residues. Germline CDR1 and CDR2: SGHNT and YYREEE (reference sequence). V gene TRBV5-4 combines with J gene TRBJ2-5; TCRdb gives TRBD1 as the D gene, but with no DNA this cannot be confirmed. The clonotype originates from a woman between 18 and 70 years old in good health. Material for sequencing was blood T cells: a sorted CD56 or NKG2C T cell subset, CD4+ or CD8+ T cells, or bulk PBMC T cells (not recorded which). The CDR3 is CASTPLVGGGTQYF.